This T cell receptor (beta chain) is drawn from a study of cytomegalovirus exposure and HLA in healthy donors. Overall study: A prior study identified 120 million or so unique TCR beta sequences from about 179 million T cells.

Study conclusions and caveats: Previously analyzed data showed that most TCR beta V segments were productive at a frequency of about 87% or about 30%. The HLA-A and HLA-B alleles of most subjects were reportedly predicted accurately from TCR beta sequences.

A note on this clone: Its target is unknown.

PCR used 60 Vbeta primers and 13 Jbeta primers. Profiled with immunoSEQ multiplex PCR; TCRdb holds only in-frame clones, not every one. The sample has 90,000 to 120,000 clones; more than 65% are singletons. Germline trimming cut 6 bases from V and 1 base from J; bases unmatched to any gene: 3. The CDR3 runs to 14 residues. Germline V CDR1 and CDR2: KGHSH, LQKENI. Sequences were obtained from PBMCs. The receptor's source is a male donor in good health and CMV-seronegative. The chain employs TRBV18 and TRBJ1-1; 9 nucleotides line up with TRBD1. CDR3 amino acids: CASSWTGENTEAFF. CDR3 sequence (DNA): TGTGCCAGCTCGTGGACAGGGGAGAACACTGAAGCTTTCTTT.